This is a list of T cell receptor beta chains from one sample in a study of cytomegalovirus exposure and HLA in healthy donors. Sequencing was performed with immunoSEQ multiplex PCR; in TCRdb, only in-frame clones are kept and a portion is missing. The data show under 200,000 clones, with under 80% seen just once and 1.4% held by the top ten. The material sequenced was PBMCs. Source of these receptors: a woman in her twenties or thirties in good health and CMV-seronegative. Each CDR3 is given with its conserved first and last residue. Each record gives: D gene, J gene, clone size, V gene, CDR3 protein, CDR3 DNA. A D gene is named only where the DNA matches it firmly. Some rows have no size entry. The others give once, few or many, or a class for an expanded clone.

d_call: NA; j_call: TRBJ1-3; clone_size: few; v_call: TRBV6-1; cdr3_aa: CASSAGTPFGGNTIYF; cdr3_nt: TGTGCCAGCAGTGCTGGGACTCCCTTTGGTGGAAACACCATATATTTT
d_call: TRBD2; j_call: TRBJ2-2; clone_size: once; v_call: TRBV9; cdr3_aa: CASSPPGLPLTGELFF; cdr3_nt: TGTGCCAGCAGCCCCCCGGGACTACCGTTAACCGGGGAGCTGTTTTTT
d_call: NA; j_call: TRBJ2-2; clone_size: NA; v_call: TRBV30; cdr3_aa: CAWSVAVTGELFF; cdr3_nt: TGTGCCTGGAGTGTGGCAGTCACCGGGGAGCTGTTTTTT
d_call: TRBD2; j_call: TRBJ2-1; clone_size: NA; v_call: TRBV5-1; cdr3_aa: CASSWGGSGPEQFF; cdr3_nt: TGCGCCAGCAGCTGGGGGGGTTCCGGTCCGGAGCAGTTCTTC
d_call: NA; j_call: TRBJ2-4; clone_size: NA; v_call: TRBV7-8; cdr3_aa: CASSLRAAKNIQYF; cdr3_nt: TGTGCCAGCAGCTTGAGAGCAGCCAAAAACATTCAGTACTTC
d_call: NA; j_call: TRBJ2-7; clone_size: NA; v_call: TRBV7-6; cdr3_aa: CASSRQGGGGYEQYF; cdr3_nt: TGTGCCAGCAGCCGACAGGGAGGCGGTGGCTACGAGCAGTACTTC
d_call: TRBD1; j_call: TRBJ2-1; clone_size: NA; v_call: TRBV6-5; cdr3_aa: CASTSRDRGWFF; cdr3_nt: TGTGCCAGCACGTCCCGGGACAGGGGGTGGTTCTTC
d_call: NA; j_call: TRBJ2-3; clone_size: NA; v_call: TRBV10-3; cdr3_aa: CATYPGLPSTDTQYF; cdr3_nt: TGTGCCACCTACCCGGGACTGCCTAGCACAGATACGCAGTATTTT
d_call: NA; j_call: TRBJ1-2; clone_size: NA; v_call: TRBV19; cdr3_aa: CASSMQQATNYGYTF; cdr3_nt: TGTGCCAGTAGTATGCAACAGGCAACTAACTATGGCTACACCTTC
d_call: NA; j_call: TRBJ1-4; clone_size: few; v_call: TRBV7-2; cdr3_aa: CASSSYRENEKLFF; cdr3_nt: TGTGCCAGCAGCTCCTACAGGGAAAATGAAAAACTGTTTTTT
d_call: NA; j_call: TRBJ2-3; clone_size: NA; v_call: TRBV5-1; cdr3_aa: CASSSDFTLSQYF; cdr3_nt: TGCGCCAGCAGCTCGGACTTCACACTCTCGCAGTATTTT
d_call: NA; j_call: TRBJ2-2; clone_size: NA; v_call: TRBV30; cdr3_aa: CAWSDTSTGELFF; cdr3_nt: TGTGCCTGGAGTGACACCTCCACCGGGGAGCTGTTTTTT
d_call: NA; j_call: TRBJ2-3; clone_size: NA; v_call: TRBV25-1; cdr3_aa: CASSENQGGDTQYF; cdr3_nt: TGTGCCAGCAGTGAAAACCAGGGTGGAGATACGCAGTATTTT
d_call: TRBD1; j_call: TRBJ2-7; clone_size: NA; v_call: TRBV28; cdr3_aa: CASKETGLFEQYF; cdr3_nt: TGTGCCAGCAAGGAGACAGGGTTATTCGAGCAGTACTTC
d_call: NA; j_call: TRBJ2-3; clone_size: NA; v_call: TRBV9; cdr3_aa: CASSTTDSTDTQYF; cdr3_nt: TGTGCCAGCAGCACCACGGACTCCACAGATACGCAGTATTTT
d_call: NA; j_call: TRBJ1-6; clone_size: NA; v_call: TRBV11-2; cdr3_aa: CASSLGARLNSPLHF; cdr3_nt: TGTGCCAGCAGCTTAGGCGCCAGGCTTAATTCACCCCTCCACTTT
d_call: NA; j_call: TRBJ1-1; clone_size: few; v_call: TRBV28; cdr3_aa: CASLFSRSTEAFF; cdr3_nt: TGTGCCAGCCTTTTCTCGAGGAGCACTGAAGCTTTCTTT
d_call: TRBD2; j_call: TRBJ2-1; clone_size: NA; v_call: TRBV29-1; cdr3_aa: CSVDGRGGLRDEQFF; cdr3_nt: TGCAGCGTTGATGGGCGGGGGGGTTTGCGGGATGAGCAGTTCTTC
d_call: TRBD1; j_call: TRBJ1-1; clone_size: once; v_call: TRBV2; cdr3_aa: CASRGDRGLTEAFF; cdr3_nt: TGTGCCAGCAGGGGCGACAGGGGGCTCACTGAAGCTTTCTTT
d_call: TRBD1; j_call: TRBJ1-2; clone_size: NA; v_call: TRBV18; cdr3_aa: CASSPGRGLDGYTF; cdr3_nt: TGTGCCAGCTCACCGGGAAGGGGGCTGGATGGCTACACCTTC
d_call: TRBD1; j_call: TRBJ2-7; clone_size: few; v_call: TRBV2; cdr3_aa: CASDRGVYEQYF; cdr3_nt: TGTGCCAGCGACAGGGGAGTATACGAGCAGTACTTC
d_call: NA; j_call: TRBJ1-1; clone_size: NA; v_call: TRBV5-1; cdr3_aa: CASSVISGNTEAFF; cdr3_nt: TGCGCCAGCAGCGTTATCTCAGGGAACACTGAAGCTTTCTTT
d_call: NA; j_call: TRBJ1-5; clone_size: NA; v_call: TRBV6-6; cdr3_aa: CASIGSGYQPQHF; cdr3_nt: TGTGCCAGCATTGGGTCAGGGTATCAGCCCCAGCATTTT
d_call: NA; j_call: TRBJ2-1; clone_size: NA; v_call: TRBV5-1; cdr3_aa: CASSLVPGEIEQFF; cdr3_nt: TGCGCCAGCAGCTTGGTCCCGGGGGAGATTGAGCAGTTCTTC
d_call: TRBD1; j_call: TRBJ1-5; clone_size: NA; v_call: TRBV4-1; cdr3_aa: CASSQRTGANNQPQHF; cdr3_nt: TGCGCCAGCAGCCAACGAACAGGGGCCAACAATCAGCCCCAGCATTTT
d_call: TRBD1; j_call: TRBJ2-3; clone_size: NA; v_call: TRBV19; cdr3_aa: CASRTRDGQGTDTQYF; cdr3_nt: TGTGCCAGTAGGACCCGGGACGGACAGGGGACAGATACGCAGTATTTT
d_call: TRBD1; j_call: TRBJ1-4; clone_size: NA; v_call: TRBV10-3; cdr3_aa: CAIGQGANEKLFF; cdr3_nt: TGTGCCATCGGACAGGGCGCGAATGAAAAACTGTTTTTT
d_call: TRBD1; j_call: TRBJ1-4; clone_size: NA; v_call: TRBV7-9; cdr3_aa: CASSSDRDGEKLFF; cdr3_nt: TGTGCCAGCAGCTCGGACAGGGATGGTGAAAAACTGTTTTTT
d_call: NA; j_call: TRBJ1-2; clone_size: NA; v_call: TRBV21-1; cdr3_aa: CASSKGRDRDIYGYTF; cdr3_nt: TGTGCCAGCAGCAAAGGGAGGGACAGGGACATCTATGGCTACACCTTC
d_call: NA; j_call: TRBJ2-2; clone_size: NA; v_call: TRBV30; cdr3_aa: CAWSVLSGVGELFF; cdr3_nt: TGTGCCTGGAGTGTACTATCAGGGGTCGGGGAGCTGTTTTTT
d_call: NA; j_call: TRBJ1-2; clone_size: NA; v_call: TRBV27; cdr3_aa: CASSQTGFGYTF; cdr3_nt: TGTGCCAGCAGTCAAACAGGGTTTGGCTACACCTTC
d_call: NA; j_call: TRBJ1-1; clone_size: NA; v_call: TRBV19; cdr3_aa: CASSMMGGLNTEAFF; cdr3_nt: TGTGCCAGTAGTATGATGGGGGGGCTGAACACTGAAGCTTTCTTT
d_call: TRBD1; j_call: TRBJ1-1; clone_size: once; v_call: TRBV5-1; cdr3_aa: CASSLGPDRDGNTEAFF; cdr3_nt: TGCGCCAGCAGCTTGGGGCCGGACAGGGATGGGAACACTGAAGCTTTCTTT
d_call: TRBD1; j_call: TRBJ2-7; clone_size: NA; v_call: TRBV27; cdr3_aa: CASSFGTGGYEQYF; cdr3_nt: TGTGCCAGCAGTTTTGGGACAGGTGGATACGAGCAGTACTTC
d_call: TRBD2; j_call: TRBJ2-1; clone_size: NA; v_call: TRBV19; cdr3_aa: CASSIVPTSGVNNEQFF; cdr3_nt: TGTGCCAGTAGTATAGTCCCGACTAGCGGGGTCAACAATGAGCAGTTCTTC
d_call: NA; j_call: TRBJ1-1; clone_size: NA; v_call: TRBV30; cdr3_aa: CAWSKIRGGYGTEAFF; cdr3_nt: TGTGCCTGGAGTAAAATTCGGGGAGGGTACGGCACTGAAGCTTTCTTT
d_call: TRBD1; j_call: TRBJ1-1; clone_size: NA; v_call: TRBV27; cdr3_aa: CASSFRRTGMNTEAFF; cdr3_nt: TGTGCCAGCAGTTTCCGTCGGACAGGAATGAACACTGAAGCTTTCTTT
d_call: TRBD1; j_call: TRBJ2-7; clone_size: few; v_call: TRBV6-1; cdr3_aa: CASIDRAKYF; cdr3_nt: TGTGCCAGCATCGACAGGGCGAAGTACTTC
d_call: NA; j_call: TRBJ1-3; clone_size: NA; v_call: TRBV30; cdr3_aa: CAWTLRRGPGNTIYF; cdr3_nt: TGTGCCTGGACCCTTCGGCGGGGGCCTGGAAACACCATATATTTT
d_call: NA; j_call: TRBJ1-1; clone_size: few; v_call: TRBV4-1; cdr3_aa: CASSQDRLGSEAFF; cdr3_nt: TGCGCCAGCAGCCAAGACCGATTAGGGAGTGAAGCTTTCTTT
d_call: NA; j_call: TRBJ1-1; clone_size: NA; v_call: TRBV27; cdr3_aa: CASSPIRGNTEAFF; cdr3_nt: TGTGCCAGCAGTCCAATAAGGGGGAACACTGAAGCTTTCTTT
d_call: TRBD1; j_call: TRBJ1-4; clone_size: NA; v_call: TRBV6-5; cdr3_aa: CASSPWTGFEKLFF; cdr3_nt: TGTGCCAGCAGTCCGTGGACAGGGTTTGAAAAACTGTTTTTT
d_call: NA; j_call: TRBJ2-6; clone_size: NA; v_call: TRBV10-3; cdr3_aa: CAISESTRVGANVLTF; cdr3_nt: TGTGCCATCAGTGAGTCGACCCGGGTTGGGGCCAACGTCCTGACTTTC
d_call: NA; j_call: TRBJ1-1; clone_size: NA; v_call: TRBV30; cdr3_aa: CAWSVVGVKAFF; cdr3_nt: TGTGCCTGGAGTGTAGTCGGGGTAAAGGCTTTCTTT
d_call: NA; j_call: TRBJ1-1; clone_size: NA; v_call: TRBV9; cdr3_aa: CASSVTAGGVTEAFF; cdr3_nt: TGTGCCAGCAGCGTAACGGCGGGGGGTGTGACTGAAGCTTTCTTT
d_call: NA; j_call: TRBJ2-5; clone_size: few; v_call: TRBV4-1; cdr3_aa: CASSPQEGGKTQYF; cdr3_nt: TGCGCCAGCAGCCCCCAGGAGGGGGGGAAGACCCAGTACTTC